A selection of T cell receptor beta chains follows, all from one sample in a study of robustness of blood B and T cell sequencing. TCRdb re-derived calls from the PCR reads in MiXCR, one entry per CDR3 protein. Of some 2,000 distinct CDR3 sequences listed, roughly two thirds were seen once; the top ten hold around 43%. Sequences were obtained from peripheral blood. The receptor set was obtained from a human donor in good health. Both conserved end residues are part of each CDR3. The D gene is left open where the match is weak. Not all rows give a size; the values are once, few, many and, for expanded clones, a class.

>.|TRBV28|TRBJ2-7|.
CASSPGTYYEQYF
TGTGCCAGCAGTCCCGGGACATACTACGAGCAGTACTTC
>TRBD2|TRBV29-1|TRBJ2-3|.
CSGGAAGVPGTQYF
TGCAGCGGTGGGGCAGCGGGGGTTCCTGGTACGCAGTATTTT
>.|TRBV24-1|TRBJ2-3|.
CATSDRDPRATDTQYF
TGTGCCACCAGTGACCGCGATCCCAGGGCTACAGATACGCAGTATTTT
>.|TRBV6-4|TRBJ1-1|.
CASSDRAGKTEAFF
TGTGCCAGCAGTGACAGGGCGGGGAAAACTGAAGCTTTCTTT
>.|TRBV10-3|TRBJ2-1|once
CAIRGNEQFF
TGTGCCATCAGGGGAAATGAGCAGTTCTTC
>.|TRBV11-1|TRBJ2-2|.
CASSLGKVADTGELFF
TGTGCCAGCAGCCTTGGGAAAGTAGCGGACACCGGGGAGCTGTTTTTT
>.|TRBV2|TRBJ1-5|.
CASSPLPGTTEHF
TGTGCCAGCAGTCCGCTACCGGGGACAACGGAGCATTTT
>.|TRBV15|TRBJ2-3|once
CATSRGLGASTDTQYF
TGTGCCACCAGCAGGGGTCTTGGGGCTAGCACAGATACGCAGTATTTT
>.|TRBV5-1|TRBJ1-1|.
CASRGSLMNTEAFF
TGCGCCAGCAGAGGAAGCCTCATGAACACTGAAGCTTTCTTT
>TRBD1|TRBV7-2|TRBJ2-7|.
CASSLALTGGDSYEQYF
TGTGCCAGCAGCTTAGCCTTAACAGGGGGTGACTCCTACGAGCAGTACTTC
>TRBD1|TRBV15|TRBJ1-2|.
CATSQGDTATYGYTF
TGTGCCACCAGCCAGGGGGACACGGCTACATATGGCTACACCTTC
>.|TRBV20-1|TRBJ2-3|.
CSARVEGGGSSTDTQYF
TGCAGTGCTAGAGTGGAGGGGGGGGGAAGTAGCACAGATACGCAGTATTTT
>TRBD2|TRBV30|TRBJ2-5|.
CASETSGGGETQYF
TGTGCCTCTGAGACTAGCGGGGGGGGGGAGACCCAGTACTTC
>TRBD1|TRBV5-1|TRBJ2-2|.
CASSLAGTGNTGELFF
TGCGCCAGCAGCTTGGCCGGGACAGGGAACACCGGGGAGCTGTTTTTT
>TRBD2|TRBV5-6|TRBJ2-1|.
CASSGGGGASNEQFF
TGTGCCAGCAGCGGAGGCGGGGGGGCCTCCAATGAGCAGTTCTTC
>.|TRBV19|TRBJ2-6|.
CASSVSGANVLTF
TGTGCCAGTTCAGTGTCTGGGGCCAACGTCCTGACTTTC
>.|TRBV2|TRBJ2-7|.
CASSAVGQGREQYF
TGTGCCAGCAGTGCAGTCGGTCAGGGCCGCGAGCAGTACTTC
>.|TRBV5-5|TRBJ1-2|once
CASSFSELYGYTF
TGTGCCAGCAGCTTTTCGGAGCTTTATGGCTACACCTTC
>.|TRBV10-3|TRBJ1-6|.
CAISERGDSAPLHF
TGTGCCATCAGTGAGCGAGGGGACTCGGCCCCCCTCCACTTT
>.|TRBV5-1|TRBJ2-3|once
CASSLRGGSLLTDTQYF
TGCGCCAGCAGCTTAAGGGGGGGCAGCCTACTCACGGATACGCAGTATTTT
>TRBD2|TRBV6-5|TRBJ2-7|.
CASSYTVKVGGADEQYF
TGTGCCAGCAGTTACACAGTCAAGGTCGGGGGGGCGGACGAGCAGTACTTC
>.|TRBV29-1|TRBJ2-4|.
CSVESLRAYLAKNIQYF
TGCAGCGTTGAAAGTCTCAGGGCCTACTTAGCCAAAAACATTCAGTACTTC
>.|TRBV2|TRBJ1-1|.
CASSMTENTEAFF
TGTGCCAGCAGTATGACAGAGAACACTGAAGCTTTCTTT
>.|TRBV6-1|TRBJ1-5|.
CASSAPQLRSNQPQHF
TGTGCCAGCAGTGCACCACAGCTGAGAAGCAATCAGCCCCAGCATTTT
>TRBD1|TRBV5-5|TRBJ1-1|.
CASSSPTGDTEAFF
TGTGCCAGCAGCTCGCCGACAGGGGACACTGAAGCTTTCTTT
>.|TRBV11-2|TRBJ2-7|.
CASSLEVGFGMPYEQYF
TGTGCCAGCAGCTTAGAAGTAGGTTTCGGGATGCCCTACGAGCAGTACTTC
>TRBD1|TRBV30|TRBJ2-7|.
CAWSGQGYEQYF
TGTGCCTGGTCAGGACAGGGGTACGAGCAGTACTTC
>TRBD1|TRBV15|TRBJ2-3|.
CATSRGQGAATDTQYF
TGTGCCACCAGCAGAGGACAGGGGGCGGCCACAGATACGCAGTATTTT
>.|TRBV7-9|TRBJ2-3|.
CASSLDTTRDTKYF
TGTGCCAGCAGCTTAGATACGACTAGAGATACGAAGTATTTT
>.|TRBV15|TRBJ1-3|once
CATSRDQSVVSLSGNTIYF
TGTGCCACCAGCAGAGACCAATCCGTGGTCAGTCTCTCTGGAAACACCATATATTTT
>.|TRBV28|TRBJ2-4|.
CASIDQTGRRAKNIQYF
TGTGCCAGCATCGACCAAACAGGGAGGAGAGCCAAAAACATTCAGTACTTC
>.|TRBV5-1|TRBJ1-4|.
CASSLGPRKANEKLFF
TGCGCCAGCAGCTTGGGGCCACGTAAGGCTAATGAAAAACTGTTTTTT
>.|TRBV10-1|TRBJ2-5|once
CASSETQGQETQYF
TGCGCCAGCAGTGAGACGCAGGGGCAGGAGACCCAGTACTTC
>.|TRBV5-1|TRBJ1-1|.
CATKEDSYTEAFF
TGCGCCACCAAAGAGGACAGTTACACTGAAGCTTTCTTT
>.|TRBV29-1|TRBJ2-7|.
CSASYNPSYEQYF
TGCAGCGCTTCGTACAACCCGTCCTACGAGCAGTACTTC
>TRBD1|TRBV10-1|TRBJ2-7|.
CASSSPGQSYEQYF
TGCGCCAGCAGCAGTCCGGGACAGTCCTACGAGCAGTACTTC
>.|TRBV11-3|TRBJ2-1|.
CASSLVGGQGFNEQFF
TGTGCCAGCAGCTTAGTGGGGGGGCAGGGGTTTAATGAGCAGTTCTTC
>.|TRBV5-1|TRBJ1-1|few
CASSSDSSNTEAFF
TGCGCCAGCAGCTCGGACAGCTCGAACACTGAAGCTTTCTTT
>.|TRBV13|TRBJ1-6|.
CASRGTGSIYNSPLHF
TGTGCCAGCAGAGGCACAGGGTCGATCTATAATTCACCCCTCCACTTT
>.|TRBV5-1|TRBJ2-2|.
CASSVIPSDTGELFF
TGCGCCAGCAGCGTGATCCCCTCAGACACCGGGGAGCTGTTTTTT
>TRBD1|TRBV7-6|TRBJ2-5|.
CASSPGQEKETQYF
TGTGCCAGCAGCCCGGGACAGGAGAAAGAGACCCAGTACTTC
>.|TRBV7-8|TRBJ2-1|.
CASSGGQSYNEQFF
TGTGCCAGCAGCGGTGGACAGAGCTACAATGAGCAGTTCTTC
>.|TRBV5-5|TRBJ1-5|.
CASSMLDSNQPQHF
TGTGCCAGTAGTATGCTCGACAGCAATCAGCCCCAGCATTTT
>TRBD1|TRBV7-9|TRBJ2-7|.
CASSAPPGQGSSYEQYF
TGTGCCAGCAGCGCACCCCCGGGACAGGGAAGCTCCTACGAGCAGTACTTC
>TRBD1|TRBV29-1|TRBJ1-1|.
CSVVPRDRGPGTEAFF
TGCAGCGTTGTCCCCCGGGACAGGGGTCCTGGGACTGAAGCTTTCTTT
>TRBD1|TRBV7-6|TRBJ2-1|once
CASSLRRGLWSYNEQFF
TGTGCCAGCAGCTTAAGAAGGGGGCTGTGGTCCTACAATGAGCAGTTCTTC
>TRBD1|TRBV29-1|TRBJ2-5|.
CSVDRVGETQYF
TGCAGCGTCGACAGGGTTGGAGAGACCCAGTACTTC
>TRBD2|TRBV29-1|TRBJ2-1|.
CSVEVPPSGGDEQFF
TGCAGCGTTGAAGTCCCGCCGTCGGGGGGGGATGAGCAGTTCTTC
>TRBD1|TRBV29-1|TRBJ1-1|.
CSVGTGLNTEAFF
TGCAGCGTCGGGACAGGATTGAACACTGAAGCTTTCTTT